Following are 4 T cell receptor beta chains from one sample sequenced in a study of shared clonotypes between healthy human individuals. Some clones are missing from TCRdb's copy, which holds only in-frame ones; the method was immunoSEQ multiplex PCR. The sample has roughly 2 million clones, 95% seen once; the top ten hold roughly 0.13%. Material: naive CD4+ T cells sorted from blood. Subset denoted: CD45RA+ positively selected. All receptors derive from a man younger than 35 in good health.

The V call is TRBV11-2, the J call TRBJ2-5, with TRBD2 as a possible D gene (5 bases). The CDR3 has 14 amino acids. The V gene lost 0 bases and the J gene lost 5 bases, with 10 bases spanning the gap. Per germline, CDR1 SGHAT and CDR2 FQNNGV. In DNA, the CDR3 is TGTGCCAGCAGCTTAGATCTCGGGGTGGAGACCCAGTACTTC. Amino acid sequence: CASSLDLGVETQYF.

This clone has a single count. This sequence joins TRBV6-1 and TRBJ1-2; the D is unclear. Trimming cost V 7 bases and J 8 bases, with 17 bases left between them. The CDR3 has 13 amino acids. Germline V gene data show CDR1 as MNHNS and CDR2 as SASEGT. The DNA of the CDR3 is TGTGCCAGCAATTCTAGGACTCAACGGGGCTACACCTTC. This sequence encodes CASNSRTQRGYTF.

The V and J genes are TRBV9 and TRBJ2-5; 11 bases map to TRBD1. This CDR3 is built from 14 residues. Germline CDR1 and CDR2: SGDLS and YYNGEE. With 9 bases clipped from V and 4 bases from J, the junction kept 8 bases outside the gene matches. In nucleotides, the CDR3 is TGTGCCACCGGGACAGGGGGTTATCCAGAGACCCAGTACTTC. The encoded protein is CATGTGGYPETQYF. The variable domain in full, completed from reference TRBV9 and TRBJ2-5, reads DSGVTQTPKHLITATGQRVTLRCSPRSGDLSVYWYQQSLDQGLQFLIQYYNGEERAKGNILERFSAQQFPDLHSELNLSSLELGDSALYFCATGTGGYPETQYFGPGTRLLVL.

The rearrangement links TRBV5-1 to TRBJ2-3; TRBD2 matches at 9 bases. The germline gives CDR1 SGHRS, CDR2 YFSETQ. This CDR3 spans 16 amino acids. Unmatched junction bases numbered 5, after V lost 3 bases and J lost 0 bases. CDR3 sequence reads: CASSSGLALSTDTQYF. The CDR3 DNA reads as TGCGCCAGCAGCTCGGGACTAGCCCTAAGCACAGATACGCAGTATTTT. Using reference TRBV5-1 and TRBJ2-3 for the parts outside the CDR3, the full variable domain is KAGVTQTPRYLIKTRGQQVTLSCSPISGHRSVSWYQQTPGQGLQFLFEYFSETQRNKGNFPGRFSGRQFSNSRSEMNVSTLELGDSALYLCASSSGLALSTDTQYFGPGTRLTVL.